The rows below give T cell receptor beta chains drawn from one sample of a study of radiotherapy plus CTLA-4 blockade in lung cancer. Sequencing was performed with immunoSEQ multiplex PCR; in TCRdb, only in-frame clones are kept and a portion is missing. The sample has some 110,000 clones, 81% seen once. The starting material was peripheral blood, obtained from a patient treated with radiotherapy plus ipilimumab. The receptors here all came from a human donor with non-small cell lung cancer that progressed on radiotherapy plus ipilimumab. Some clones in this sample may be carry-over from other donors' samples. Each CDR3 is given with its conserved first and last residue. A D gene is named only where the DNA matches it firmly. Some rows have no size entry. The others give once, few or many, or a class for an expanded clone.

CDR3 protein: CASRPTGSGNTIYF
CDR3 DNA: TGTGCCAGCAGGCCGACAGGCTCTGGAAACACCATATATTTT
D gene: .
clone size: once
V gene: TRBV9
J gene: TRBJ1-3

CDR3 protein: CASSLSTVVDEQFF
CDR3 DNA: TGTGCCAGCAGCTTAAGCACAGTGGTGGATGAGCAGTTCTTC
D gene: .
clone size: .
V gene: TRBV11-3
J gene: TRBJ2-1

CDR3 protein: CASSFLLAGVSGELFF
CDR3 DNA: TGTGCCAGCAGCTTCCTACTAGCGGGGGTCAGCGGGGAGCTGTTTTTT
D gene: TRBD2
clone size: .
V gene: TRBV5-6
J gene: TRBJ2-2

CDR3 protein: CASSLGQQVETQYF
CDR3 DNA: TGTGCCAGCAGCCTAGGACAGCAAGTAGAGACCCAGTACTTC
D gene: .
clone size: .
V gene: TRBV9
J gene: TRBJ2-5

CDR3 protein: CASSLGRGPVLGDTQYF
CDR3 DNA: TGTGCCAGCAGCTTAGGTAGGGGCCCCGTTTTAGGAGATACGCAGTATTTT
D gene: .
clone size: .
V gene: TRBV11-2
J gene: TRBJ2-3

CDR3 protein: CASSFRATAGETQYF
CDR3 DNA: TGTGCCAGCAGCTTTAGGGCCACGGCGGGGGAGACCCAGTACTTC
D gene: .
clone size: once
V gene: TRBV11-3
J gene: TRBJ2-5

CDR3 protein: CASSPGTGTGYNYGYTF
CDR3 DNA: TGTGCCAGCAGCCCGGGGACCGGGACAGGGTACAACTATGGCTACACCTTC
D gene: TRBD1
clone size: once
V gene: TRBV7-9
J gene: TRBJ1-2

CDR3 protein: CASSFQGWTEAFF
CDR3 DNA: TGTGCCAGCAGCTTTCAGGGTTGGACTGAAGCTTTCTTT
D gene: .
clone size: .
V gene: TRBV7-9
J gene: TRBJ1-1

CDR3 protein: CASSQVAGGLGDTQYF
CDR3 DNA: TGTGCCAGCAGCCAAGTTGCGGGGGGGCTCGGAGATACGCAGTATTTT
D gene: TRBD2
clone size: .
V gene: TRBV4-2
J gene: TRBJ2-3

CDR3 protein: CASSEKAVLNSPLHF
CDR3 DNA: TGTGCCAGCAGTGAAAAGGCAGTACTAAATTCACCCCTCCACTTT
D gene: .
clone size: .
V gene: TRBV6-1
J gene: TRBJ1-6

CDR3 protein: CASSRDAGLAGTDTQYF
CDR3 DNA: TGTGCCAGCAGCCGAGACGCGGGACTAGCGGGGACAGATACGCAGTATTTT
D gene: TRBD2
clone size: .
V gene: TRBV7-3
J gene: TRBJ2-3

CDR3 protein: CASSETSGTSDIQYF
CDR3 DNA: TGTGCCAGCAGCGAGACATCCGGGACTAGCGACATTCAGTACTTC
D gene: TRBD2
clone size: .
V gene: TRBV7-2
J gene: TRBJ2-4

CDR3 protein: CASSLNRGGILNEQFF
CDR3 DNA: TGTGCCAGCAGCTTAAATCGGGGGGGCATCCTCAATGAGCAGTTCTTC
D gene: TRBD2
clone size: .
V gene: TRBV7-3
J gene: TRBJ2-1

CDR3 protein: CASKVATSNTEAFF
CDR3 DNA: TGTGCCAGCAAGGTCGCGACATCCAACACTGAAGCTTTCTTT
D gene: .
clone size: .
V gene: TRBV2
J gene: TRBJ1-1

CDR3 protein: CASSLSGTGENIQYF
CDR3 DNA: TGCGCCAGCAGCTTGAGCGGGACAGGGGAAAACATTCAGTACTTC
D gene: TRBD1
clone size: few
V gene: TRBV5-1
J gene: TRBJ2-4

CDR3 protein: CASSLAGGASRETQYF
CDR3 DNA: TGTGCCAGCAGCTTAGCGGGGGGGGCGAGTCGAGAGACCCAGTACTTC
D gene: TRBD2
clone size: .
V gene: TRBV11-2
J gene: TRBJ2-5

CDR3 protein: CASSYDRGTGYTF
CDR3 DNA: TGTGCCAGCAGTTATGACAGGGGAACTGGCTACACCTTC
D gene: TRBD1
clone size: .
V gene: TRBV6-6
J gene: TRBJ1-2

CDR3 protein: CASSKRQGDTGELFF
CDR3 DNA: TGTGCCAGCAGTAAACGACAGGGTGACACCGGGGAGCTGTTTTTT
D gene: TRBD1
clone size: .
V gene: TRBV6-6
J gene: TRBJ2-2

CDR3 protein: CASSQDSRGANTGELFF
CDR3 DNA: TGTGCCAGCAGCCAAGATTCTCGGGGAGCGAACACCGGGGAGCTGTTTTTT
D gene: .
clone size: .
V gene: TRBV4-2
J gene: TRBJ2-2

CDR3 protein: CASSITRYYGYTF
CDR3 DNA: TGTGCCAGTAGTATTACACGGTACTATGGCTACACCTTC
D gene: .
clone size: .
V gene: TRBV19
J gene: TRBJ1-2

CDR3 protein: CAWRSRGSGELFF
CDR3 DNA: TGTGCCTGGAGGTCCCGGGGTTCCGGGGAGCTGTTTTTT
D gene: .
clone size: once
V gene: TRBV30
J gene: TRBJ2-2

CDR3 protein: CASSKERQDLGTGNTEAFF
CDR3 DNA: TGTGCCAGCAGCAAAGAGAGACAGGACCTGGGGACAGGGAACACTGAAGCTTTCTTT
D gene: .
clone size: .
V gene: TRBV21-1
J gene: TRBJ1-1

CDR3 protein: CASSVEPAFTDTQYF
CDR3 DNA: TGTGCCAGCAGCGTAGAGCCAGCCTTCACAGATACGCAGTATTTT
D gene: .
clone size: .
V gene: TRBV9
J gene: TRBJ2-3

CDR3 protein: CASSTRTEMNTEAFF
CDR3 DNA: TGTGCCAGCAGCACTCGGACAGAAATGAACACTGAAGCTTTCTTT
D gene: .
clone size: .
V gene: TRBV6-5
J gene: TRBJ1-1

CDR3 protein: CASRDKREQYF
CDR3 DNA: TGTGCCAGTAGGGACAAACGCGAGCAGTACTTC
D gene: .
clone size: .
V gene: TRBV19
J gene: TRBJ2-7

CDR3 protein: CASSVAPGQGNTEAFF
CDR3 DNA: TGTGCCAGCAGCGTAGCTCCAGGACAGGGGAACACTGAAGCTTTCTTT
D gene: TRBD1
clone size: .
V gene: TRBV9
J gene: TRBJ1-1

CDR3 protein: CASSQTGTKNYGYTF
CDR3 DNA: TGTGCCAGCAGCCAAACCGGGACAAAGAACTATGGCTACACCTTC
D gene: .
clone size: .
V gene: TRBV4-2
J gene: TRBJ1-2

CDR3 protein: CASSSTPTQGEQYF
CDR3 DNA: TGTGCCAGCAGCTCGACCCCCACCCAGGGCGAGCAGTACTTC
D gene: .
clone size: once
V gene: TRBV7-8
J gene: TRBJ2-7

CDR3 protein: CASSPPGLAGELFF
CDR3 DNA: TGTGCCAGCTCACCACCGGGACTAGCCGGGGAGCTGTTTTTT
D gene: TRBD2
clone size: .
V gene: TRBV18
J gene: TRBJ2-2

CDR3 protein: CSVEGGYQFYGYTF
CDR3 DNA: TGCAGCGTTGAAGGAGGATACCAATTTTATGGCTACACCTTC
D gene: .
clone size: .
V gene: TRBV29-1
J gene: TRBJ1-2

CDR3 protein: CASSPDGTGFNQPQHF
CDR3 DNA: TGCGCCAGCAGCCCCGACGGGACAGGGTTCAATCAGCCCCAGCATTTT
D gene: TRBD1
clone size: .
V gene: TRBV5-1
J gene: TRBJ1-5

CDR3 protein: CASSPIIAGLYEQYF
CDR3 DNA: TGTGCCAGTAGTCCCATAATAGCGGGGCTGTACGAGCAGTACTTC
D gene: TRBD2
clone size: .
V gene: TRBV19
J gene: TRBJ2-7

CDR3 protein: CASSAHRVNNEKLFF
CDR3 DNA: TGTGCCAGCAGTGCCCACAGGGTCAATAATGAAAAACTGTTTTTT
D gene: .
clone size: .
V gene: TRBV25-1
J gene: TRBJ1-4

CDR3 protein: CAAGKSEQFF
CDR3 DNA: TGTGCCGCAGGGAAGAGTGAGCAGTTCTTC
D gene: .
clone size: .
V gene: TRBV6-5
J gene: TRBJ2-1

CDR3 protein: CASELRTPSNQPQHF
CDR3 DNA: TGTGCCAGCGAACTACGGACACCTAGCAATCAGCCCCAGCATTTT
D gene: .
clone size: .
V gene: TRBV28
J gene: TRBJ1-5

CDR3 protein: CASSPQGFFPAEAFF
CDR3 DNA: TGTGCCAGCAGTCCACAGGGCTTCTTTCCCGCTGAAGCTTTCTTT
D gene: .
clone size: few
V gene: TRBV27
J gene: TRBJ1-1

CDR3 protein: CASTPGTPDTQYF
CDR3 DNA: TGTGCCAGCACTCCAGGGACCCCAGATACGCAGTATTTT
D gene: .
clone size: .
V gene: TRBV28
J gene: TRBJ2-3

CDR3 protein: CASNSGGTGGTQYF
CDR3 DNA: TGTGCCAGCAACTCCGGGGGGACCGGAGGGACCCAGTACTTC
D gene: TRBD2
clone size: .
V gene: TRBV7-3
J gene: TRBJ2-5

CDR3 protein: CASSKGQGVNTEAFF
CDR3 DNA: TGTGCCAGTAGTAAGGGACAGGGAGTGAACACTGAAGCTTTCTTT
D gene: TRBD1
clone size: .
V gene: TRBV19
J gene: TRBJ1-1

CDR3 protein: CSVGSGEFTEAFF
CDR3 DNA: TGCAGCGTTGGTTCGGGGGAATTTACTGAAGCTTTCTTT
D gene: .
clone size: .
V gene: TRBV29-1
J gene: TRBJ1-1

CDR3 protein: CASSLFGRGRGQPQHF
CDR3 DNA: TGTGCCAGCAGTTTATTTGGCAGGGGGCGCGGGCAGCCCCAGCATTTT
D gene: TRBD1
clone size: .
V gene: TRBV28
J gene: TRBJ1-5

CDR3 protein: CASSLGGGLSSGDYEQYF
CDR3 DNA: TGTGCCAGCAGCTTGGGGGGTGGTTTGTCTAGCGGGGACTACGAGCAGTACTTC
D gene: TRBD2
clone size: few
V gene: TRBV5-4
J gene: TRBJ2-7

CDR3 protein: CATERGTGRQPQHF
CDR3 DNA: TGTGCCACCGAAAGAGGTACAGGGCGGCAGCCCCAGCATTTT
D gene: .
clone size: .
V gene: TRBV15
J gene: TRBJ1-5

CDR3 protein: CASRGSGYNEQFF
CDR3 DNA: TGTGCCAGCAGGGGTTCGGGGTACAATGAGCAGTTCTTC
D gene: .
clone size: .
V gene: TRBV7-3
J gene: TRBJ2-1

CDR3 protein: CASSFRGRGGNQPQHF
CDR3 DNA: TGTGCCAGCAGTTTCCGCGGCAGGGGTGGCAATCAGCCCCAGCATTTT
D gene: .
clone size: .
V gene: TRBV27
J gene: TRBJ1-5

CDR3 protein: CASSSAGTRGVNTQYF
CDR3 DNA: TGTGCCAGCAGCTCCGCCGGGACTAGAGGTGTGAATACGCAGTATTTT
D gene: TRBD2
clone size: .
V gene: TRBV5-4
J gene: TRBJ2-3

CDR3 protein: CASSKAWRGFGEQFF
CDR3 DNA: TGTGCCAGCAGTAAGGCTTGGAGGGGATTTGGTGAGCAGTTCTTC
D gene: .
clone size: .
V gene: TRBV25-1
J gene: TRBJ2-1

CDR3 protein: CASSFRGRLTEAFF
CDR3 DNA: TGTGCCAGCAGCTTCAGGGGGCGCCTCACTGAAGCTTTCTTT
D gene: TRBD1
clone size: .
V gene: TRBV11-2
J gene: TRBJ1-1

CDR3 protein: CASSPYRGFTTNEKLFF
CDR3 DNA: TGCGCCAGCAGTCCCTACAGGGGGTTTACAACTAATGAAAAACTGTTTTTT
D gene: TRBD1
clone size: .
V gene: TRBV23-1
J gene: TRBJ1-4

CDR3 protein: CASSLTGSTQYF
CDR3 DNA: TGTGCCAGCAGCTTGACAGGATCTACGCAGTATTTT
D gene: .
clone size: .
V gene: TRBV11-3
J gene: TRBJ2-3

CDR3 protein: CATSRDKMEKLFF
CDR3 DNA: TGTGCCACCAGCAGAGATAAAATGGAAAAACTGTTTTTT
D gene: .
clone size: .
V gene: TRBV15
J gene: TRBJ1-4

CDR3 protein: CASSPGRLSSYEQYF
CDR3 DNA: TGTGCCAGCAGCCCCGGACGGTTGAGCTCCTACGAGCAGTACTTC
D gene: .
clone size: .
V gene: TRBV7-2
J gene: TRBJ2-7

CDR3 protein: CASSASAGANVLTF
CDR3 DNA: TGTGCCAGCAGCGCCTCAGCAGGGGCCAACGTCCTGACTTTC
D gene: .
clone size: .
V gene: TRBV9
J gene: TRBJ2-6

CDR3 protein: CASSSRQTSGANVLTF
CDR3 DNA: TGTGCCAGCAGTTCCCGACAGACCTCTGGGGCCAACGTCCTGACTTTC
D gene: .
clone size: .
V gene: TRBV6-5
J gene: TRBJ2-6